This T cell receptor beta chain was profiled in a study of T-cell memory formation after mild COVID-19. Study conclusions and caveats: For second-wave clones that peaked at day 37, SARS-CoV-2 specificity went unverified. The finding that pre-infection memory included some responding clones suggested that cross-reactive memory joined. Of the contracting clones, CD4+ ones lay mainly in CM and EM, and CD8+ ones in EMRA.

A 5'RACE reaction primed in the constant segment made cDNA libraries of TCR alpha and TCR beta, and these carried sample barcodes and UMIs. Using its own MiXCR run on the 5' RACE reads, TCRdb lists one record per CDR3 protein. The sample holds roughly 150,000 distinct CDR3 sequences; 14% are singletons and the top ten take about 30%. This clonotype was counted many times. Its antigen is unidentified. CDR3 length equals 14 residues. Germline V gene sequence: CDR1 LGHNA, CDR2 YSLEER. Trimming removed 0 bases from V and 3 bases from J, with 9 bases in between. The sample taken for sequencing was PBMCs or a T cell subset sorted from them (not recorded which). The TCR originated in an adult woman who had mild COVID-19 (a few samples of this study predate the infection). Cell type and time point are not known. The chain joins TRBV4-3 to TRBJ2-7; unclear D gene. The CDR3 DNA reads TGCGCCAGCAGCCAAGATCGAACAGTCTACGAGCAGTACTTC. This sequence encodes CASSQDRTVYEQYF.